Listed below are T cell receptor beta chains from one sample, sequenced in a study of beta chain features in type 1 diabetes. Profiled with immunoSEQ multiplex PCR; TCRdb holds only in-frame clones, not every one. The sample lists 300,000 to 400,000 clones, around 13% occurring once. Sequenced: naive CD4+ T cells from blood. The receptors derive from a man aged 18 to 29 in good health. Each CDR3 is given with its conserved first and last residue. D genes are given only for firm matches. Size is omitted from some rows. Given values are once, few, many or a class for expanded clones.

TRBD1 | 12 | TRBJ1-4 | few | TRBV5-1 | TGCGCCAGCAGCTCAAGTGGTACAGGGGAGGTTTTT | CASSSSGTGEVF
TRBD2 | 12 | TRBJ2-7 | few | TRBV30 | TGTGCCTGCTCCCCGGGGGGTTACGAGCAGTACTTC | CACSPGGYEQYF
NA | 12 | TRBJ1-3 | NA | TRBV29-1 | TGCAGCGTTGAGAGACAGCGGGACACCATATATTTT | CSVERQRDTIYF
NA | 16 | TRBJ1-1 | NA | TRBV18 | TGTGCCAGCTCACCACAGTCCAAGACAGGGAACACTGAAGCTTTCTTT | CASSPQSKTGNTEAFF
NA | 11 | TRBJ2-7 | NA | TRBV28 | TGTGCCAGCAGTCAGTACTACGAGCAGTACTTC | CASSQYYEQYF
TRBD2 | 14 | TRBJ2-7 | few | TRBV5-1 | TGCGCCAGCGGTCCTAGCGGGAGAGGAGACGAGCAGTACTTC | CASGPSGRGDEQYF
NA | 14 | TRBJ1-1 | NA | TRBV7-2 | TGTGCCAGCAGCTTAGATGCAGTCAACACTGAAGCTTTCTTT | CASSLDAVNTEAFF
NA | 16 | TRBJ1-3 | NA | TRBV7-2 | TGTGCCAGCAGTAAAGGGAGAGGCTCGGGGGGAAACACCATATATTTT | CASSKGRGSGGNTIYF
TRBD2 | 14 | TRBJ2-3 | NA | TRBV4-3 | TGCGCCAGCAGCTTAGGGACTAGCCAAGATACGCAGTATTTT | CASSLGTSQDTQYF
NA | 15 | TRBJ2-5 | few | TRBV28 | TGTGCCAGCAGCCAAGGAGGGAGGTACCAAGAGACCCAGTACTTC | CASSQGGRYQETQYF
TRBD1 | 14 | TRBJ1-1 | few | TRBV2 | TGTGCCAGCAGTGAGGGGACAGGGTACACTGAAGCTTTCTTT | CASSEGTGYTEAFF
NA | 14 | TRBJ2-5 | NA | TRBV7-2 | TGTGCCAGCAGCTTAGGTTACGGGGACAAGACCCAGTACTTC | CASSLGYGDKTQYF
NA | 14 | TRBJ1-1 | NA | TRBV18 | TGTGCCAGCTCACCACCGTCAATTAACACTGAAGCTTTCTTT | CASSPPSINTEAFF
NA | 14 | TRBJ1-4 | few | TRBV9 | TGTGCCAGCAGCGTAGGGACAGTTAATGAAAAACTGTTTTTT | CASSVGTVNEKLFF
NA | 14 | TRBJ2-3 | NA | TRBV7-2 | TGTGCCAGTCGGCGGTCACTTGGCACAGATACGCAGTATTTT | CASRRSLGTDTQYF
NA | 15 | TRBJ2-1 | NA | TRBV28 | TGTGCCAGCAGTTTAGGAGGGAACTCCTACAATGAGCAGTTCTTC | CASSLGGNSYNEQFF
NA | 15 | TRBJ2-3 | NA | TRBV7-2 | TGTGCCAGCAGCTTATTTGCGACCCGGGCAGATACGCAGTATTTT | CASSLFATRADTQYF
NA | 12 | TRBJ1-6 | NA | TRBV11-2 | TGTGCCAGCAGCTTACAGGGGTGGACCCTCCACTTT | CASSLQGWTLHF
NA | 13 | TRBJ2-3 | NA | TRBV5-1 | TGCGCCAGCAGCCCCTCCCGGGGGGATACGCAGTATTTT | CASSPSRGDTQYF
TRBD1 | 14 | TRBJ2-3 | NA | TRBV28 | TGTGCCAGCAGTTTACCACAGGGGGCAGATACGCAGTATTTT | CASSLPQGADTQYF
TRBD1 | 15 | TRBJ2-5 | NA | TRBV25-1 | TGTGCCAGCAGGATGACCGGGACAGCCAAAGAGACCCAGTACTTC | CASRMTGTAKETQYF
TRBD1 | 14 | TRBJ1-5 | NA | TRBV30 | TGTGCCTGGAGTCCTGGACAGGGGTATCAGCCCCAGCATTTT | CAWSPGQGYQPQHF
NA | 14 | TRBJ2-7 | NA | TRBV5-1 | TGCGCCAGCAGCTTGGAGGGAGGCTCCTACGAGCAGTACTTC | CASSLEGGSYEQYF
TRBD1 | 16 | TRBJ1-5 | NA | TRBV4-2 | TGTGCCAGCAGCCAAGAACGGGACAGGGGAATCCAGCCCCAGCATTTT | CASSQERDRGIQPQHF
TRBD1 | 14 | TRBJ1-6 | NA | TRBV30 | TGTGCCTGGAGACCGACAGGGGGGAATTCACCCCTCCACTTT | CAWRPTGGNSPLHF
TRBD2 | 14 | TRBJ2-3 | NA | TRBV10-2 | TGCGCCAGCTCACTAGCGCCCCGCACAGATACGCAGTATTTT | CASSLAPRTDTQYF
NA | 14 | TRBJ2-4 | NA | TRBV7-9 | TGTGCCAGCAGCCTGTCCTTAGCCAAAAACATTCAGTACTTC | CASSLSLAKNIQYF
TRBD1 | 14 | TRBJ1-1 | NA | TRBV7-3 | TGTGCCAGCAGACTCCTCGGGACAGGGAGTGAAGCTTTCTTT | CASRLLGTGSEAFF
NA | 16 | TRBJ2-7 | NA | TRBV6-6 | TGTGCCAGCAGTTACGTTGGGGGGGCTAACCGATACGAGCAGTACTTC | CASSYVGGANRYEQYF
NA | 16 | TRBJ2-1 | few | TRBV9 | TGTGCCAGCAGCGCGACTCCCCACCTTGTTTTGTATGAGCAGTTCTTC | CASSATPHLVLYEQFF
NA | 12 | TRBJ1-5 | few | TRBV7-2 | TGTGCCAGCAGCACCTTCTTGAGGCCCCAGCATTTT | CASSTFLRPQHF
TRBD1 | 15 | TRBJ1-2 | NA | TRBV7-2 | TGTGCCAGCAGCTTGGAGGGACAGGGGGCAGTTGGCTACACCTTC | CASSLEGQGAVGYTF
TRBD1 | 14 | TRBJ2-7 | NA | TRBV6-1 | TGTGCCAGCAGCTTCGGACAGGGATGGGACGAGCAGTACTTC | CASSFGQGWDEQYF
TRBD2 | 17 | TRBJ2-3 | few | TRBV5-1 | TGCGCCAGCAGCCTATCAAGCGGGACTAGCGTTTCAGATACGCAGTATTTT | CASSLSSGTSVSDTQYF
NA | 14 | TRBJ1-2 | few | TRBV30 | TGTGCCTGGAGTGTACGACGGGAGAACTATGGCTACACCTTC | CAWSVRRENYGYTF
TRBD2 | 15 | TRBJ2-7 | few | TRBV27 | TGTGCCAGCAGTCCCCGACTAGCGGGGGATGGCGAGCAGTACTTC | CASSPRLAGDGEQYF
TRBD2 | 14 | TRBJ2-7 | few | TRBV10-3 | TGTGCCAGCTCTAGCGGGGGGGACCCCTACGAGCAGTACTTC | CASSSGGDPYEQYF
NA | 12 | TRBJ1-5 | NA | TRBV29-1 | TGCAGCGTTGCTGTTAGCAATCAGCCCCAGCATTTT | CSVAVSNQPQHF
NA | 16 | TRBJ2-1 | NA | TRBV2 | TGTGCCAGCAGGACCGGTGGGGCGGGACCCTACAATGAGCAGTTCTTC | CASRTGGAGPYNEQFF
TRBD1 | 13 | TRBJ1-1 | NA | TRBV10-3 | TGTGCCATCAGGGACAGGGACGGTCCTGAAGCTTTCTTT | CAIRDRDGPEAFF
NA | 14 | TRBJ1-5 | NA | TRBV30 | TGTGCCTGGAGTGCCCTTCGGGGAAATCAGCCCCAGCATTTT | CAWSALRGNQPQHF
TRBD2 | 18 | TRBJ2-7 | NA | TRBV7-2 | TGTGCCAGCAGCCCTCCAGGCGGACTAGCGGGGAGCTCCTACGAGCAGTACTTC | CASSPPGGLAGSSYEQYF
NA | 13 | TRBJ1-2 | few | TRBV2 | TGTGCCAGCAGTGTAACAGAGAGACATGGCTACACCTTC | CASSVTERHGYTF
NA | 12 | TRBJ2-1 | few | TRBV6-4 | TGTGCCAGCAGTGACTCTGAGAGTGAGCAGTTCTTC | CASSDSESEQFF
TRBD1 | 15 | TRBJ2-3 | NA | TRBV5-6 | TGTGCCAGCAGCTTGATTGGACAGGGCACAGATACGCAGTATTTT | CASSLIGQGTDTQYF
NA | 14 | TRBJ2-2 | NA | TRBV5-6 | TGTGCCAGCAGCTTGGTAGGGGGCACCGGGGAGCTGTTTTTT | CASSLVGGTGELFF
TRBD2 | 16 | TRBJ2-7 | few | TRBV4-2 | TGTGCCAGCAGCTCTCCCTTAGCGGGAGGTCGCTACGAGCAGTACTTC | CASSSPLAGGRYEQYF
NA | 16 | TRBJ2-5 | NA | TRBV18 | TGTGCCAGCTCACCACCGCACCAGGGTATTCAAGAGACCCAGTACTTC | CASSPPHQGIQETQYF
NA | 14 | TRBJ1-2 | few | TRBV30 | TGTGCCTGGAACCCGGGAGGGGGGAGTTATGGCTACACCTTC | CAWNPGGGSYGYTF
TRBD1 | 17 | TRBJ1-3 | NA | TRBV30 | TGTGCCTGGAGCGCGCCTAGGGACAGGCACTCTGGAAACACCATATATTTT | CAWSAPRDRHSGNTIYF
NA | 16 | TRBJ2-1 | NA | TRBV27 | TGTGCCAGCAGTTTGGGGGAGAGGGGGGGGGACAATGAGCAGTTCTTC | CASSLGERGGDNEQFF
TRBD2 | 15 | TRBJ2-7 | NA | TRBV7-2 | TGTGCCAGCAGCTTAAGCGGGATGAGGTCCTACGAGCAGTACTTC | CASSLSGMRSYEQYF
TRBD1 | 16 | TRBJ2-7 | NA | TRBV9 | TGTGCCAGCAGCGTAGCGCGACAGGGGGGTAGGGGGGAGCAGTACTTC | CASSVARQGGRGEQYF
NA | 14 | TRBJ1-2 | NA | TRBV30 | TGTGCCTGGAGTGTAGAGGCCTTAAACTATGGCTACACCTTC | CAWSVEALNYGYTF
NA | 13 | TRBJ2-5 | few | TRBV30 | TGTGCCGGAACCCAACAGGGTGTCGAGACCCAGTACTTC | CAGTQQGVETQYF